The present TCR beta chain was sequenced within a study of lymphopenia after photon versus proton radiotherapy. Regarding the study as a whole: Survival link was tested only in deceased patients; proton benefit remains a possibility. After the lymphocyte nadir, photon-treated repertoires showed oligoclonal expansion, especially of CD8+ Temra cells.

A remark on this clone: The antigen is unknown.

This CDR3 region has 16 residues. CDR1 is SGHRS and CDR2 is YFSETQ in the germline V gene. Trimming removed 4 bases from V and 0 bases from J, with 13 bases in between. TCRdb's table, derived via immunoSEQ multiplex PCR, lists solely in-frame clones and lacks some. Of over 50,000 clones in the sample, 70% to 90% were seen once. The specimen was peripheral blood, collected from a patient treated with photon-based radiotherapy. The chain carries TRBV5-1 and TRBJ2-2; TRBD2 might be the D (6 bases). This receptor was identified in a man aged 40-55 years with gastric cancer. CDR3 amino acids: CASSPPGLTNTGELFF. The CDR3 DNA is TGCGCCAGCAGCCCCCCGGGACTCACGAACACCGGGGAGCTGTTTTTT.